The present entry profiles one T cell receptor (beta chain) with its context. Its antigen is still unknown. The germline V and J ends were trimmed by 0 bases and 4 bases, with 9 bases remaining between them. The CDR3 is 14 residues long. Germline CDR1 SGHDT, CDR2 YYEEEE. Each replicate PCR on the sorted subsets used 200 to 250 ng DNA (around 30,000 T cell genomes). The protocol was immunoSEQ multiplex PCR, while the TCRdb copy is restricted to in-frame clones and leaves out a portion. The sample consists of some 2 million clones, 85% to 95% of them appearing once. This specimen comes from a study of shared clonotypes between healthy human individuals. As for the study in general: Aged between 18 and 49, the donors were a couple of women and a few men. Overall study findings and caveats: Since donors were few, the genetic and exposure-history diversity represented was limited.

Positive CCR7 selection of CD45RO-negative cells yielded the naive CD8 cells, and terminally differentiated effector memory CD45RA+ cells were excluded. The donors were adults (healthy and HIV-negative) with no recent acute infections or vaccinations. This rearrangement joins TRBV5-6 to TRBJ2-3; D call uncertain. The sequence came from a man younger than 35 in good health. Sequenced sample: naive CD8+ T cells sorted from blood. The CDR3 reads CASSLAVGPDTQYF. DNA of the CDR3: TGTGCCAGCAGCTTGGCTGTCGGCCCAGATACGCAGTATTTT.